This T cell receptor beta chain was profiled in a study of T cell repertoires in cytomegalovirus infection. Study-wide background: Selection of CMV epitopes for the study included recently identified HLA-C-restricted and well-studied HLA-B-restricted ones. It can be stated that public TCR beta signatures indicated CMV infection as well as a matching HLA type.

Whole-study results and caveats: People with CMV and the relevant HLA were identified by cumulative public TCR beta family frequency. The ex vivo response was dominated by HLA-C-restricted CMV-specific TCR beta clonotypes.

In this sample, this clonotype turned up many times. The antigen is unknown. TCRdb fed the reads into MiXCR, producing one record per CDR3 protein. Here the sample spans about half a million distinct CDR3 sequences, about two fifths being singletons. The CDR3 runs 11 residues. V dropped 7 bases and J dropped 2 bases, with 2 bases sitting between them. Germline loops: CDR1 SGHTA, CDR2 FQGNSA. Specimen: cultured PBMCs, collected from culture after CMV antigen stimulation. This chain connects TRBV7-2 to TRBJ2-2; D call uncertain. This clonotype was sampled from a human donor in good health (CMV status not recorded). Some clones in this sample may be carry-over from other donors' samples. CDR3 protein: CASTNTGELFF. As DNA, the CDR3 is TGTGCCAGCACCAACACCGGGGAGCTGTTTTTT.